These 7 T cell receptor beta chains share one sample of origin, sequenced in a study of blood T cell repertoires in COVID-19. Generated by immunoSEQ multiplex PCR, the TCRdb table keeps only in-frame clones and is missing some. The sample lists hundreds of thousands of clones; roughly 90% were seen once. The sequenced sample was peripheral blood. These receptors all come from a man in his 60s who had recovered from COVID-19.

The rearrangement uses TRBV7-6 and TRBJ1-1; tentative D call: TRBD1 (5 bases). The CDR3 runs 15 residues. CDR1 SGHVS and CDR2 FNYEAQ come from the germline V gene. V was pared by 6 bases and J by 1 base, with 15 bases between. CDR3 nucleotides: TGTGCCAGCAGGCTTAGCGGGGGAGCGAACACTGAAGCTTTCTTT. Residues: CASRLSGGANTEAFF.

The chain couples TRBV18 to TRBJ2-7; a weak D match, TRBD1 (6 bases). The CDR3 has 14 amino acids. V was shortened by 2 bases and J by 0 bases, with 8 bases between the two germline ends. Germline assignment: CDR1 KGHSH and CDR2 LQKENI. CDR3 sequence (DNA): TGTGCCAGCTCACCAAGGGGGAACTCCTACGAGCAGTACTTC. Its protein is CASSPRGNSYEQYF.

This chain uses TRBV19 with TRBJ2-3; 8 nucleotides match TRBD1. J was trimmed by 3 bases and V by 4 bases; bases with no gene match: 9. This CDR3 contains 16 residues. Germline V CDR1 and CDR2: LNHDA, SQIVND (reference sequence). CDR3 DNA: TGTGCCAGTAGTACCCGGACAGGGTTGGGAACAGATACGCAGTATTTT. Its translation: CASSTRTGLGTDTQYF.

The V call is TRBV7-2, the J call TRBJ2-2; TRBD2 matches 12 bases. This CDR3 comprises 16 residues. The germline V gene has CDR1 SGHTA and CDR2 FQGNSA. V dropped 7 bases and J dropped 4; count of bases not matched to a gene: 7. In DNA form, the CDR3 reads TGTGCCAGCACCCGGACTAGCGGGGCGGGCACCGGGGAGCTGTTTTTT. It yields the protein CASTRTSGAGTGELFF.

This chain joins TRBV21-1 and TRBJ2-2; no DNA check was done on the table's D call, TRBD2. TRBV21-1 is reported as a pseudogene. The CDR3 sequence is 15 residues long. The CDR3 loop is CASSSRSGSTGELFF. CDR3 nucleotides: TGTGCCAGCAGCTCCCGGTCCGGGAGCACCGGGGAGCTGTTTTTT.

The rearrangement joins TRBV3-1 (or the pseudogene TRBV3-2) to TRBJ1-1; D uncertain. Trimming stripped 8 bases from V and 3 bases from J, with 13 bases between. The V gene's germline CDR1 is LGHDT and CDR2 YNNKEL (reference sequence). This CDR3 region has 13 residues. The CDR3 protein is CASRIAGHTEAFF. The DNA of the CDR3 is TGTGCCAGCCGTATTGCGGGTCACACTGAAGCTTTCTTT.

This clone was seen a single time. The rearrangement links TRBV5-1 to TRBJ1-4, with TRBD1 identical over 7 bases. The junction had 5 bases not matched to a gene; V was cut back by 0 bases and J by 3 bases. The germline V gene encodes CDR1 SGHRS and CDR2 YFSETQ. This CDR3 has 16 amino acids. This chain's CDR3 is CASSLAPGTANEKLFF. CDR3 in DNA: TGCGCCAGCAGCTTGGCTCCCGGGACAGCTAATGAAAAACTGTTTTTT.